Following are 13 T cell receptor beta chains from one sample sequenced in a study of PD-1 blockade in classical Hodgkin lymphoma. Each and every patient relapsed after autologous stem cell transplantation, and patients got differing brentuximab vedotin exposure. Profiled with immunoSEQ multiplex PCR; TCRdb holds only in-frame clones, not every one. The table records 100,000 or so clones, 80% to 90% of them present only once. The sequencing here drew on peripheral blood mononuclear cells (PBMCs), taken before the second cycle of nivolumab. The origin of the receptors is a human donor with classical Hodgkin lymphoma.

As for this clone: Other DNA sequences of this sample code for an identical CDR3. The J gene is TRBJ1-1, the V gene TRBV5-1, with D unresolved. Trimming removed 1 base at V and 4 bases at J, with 8 bases between. Germline loops: CDR1 SGHRS, CDR2 YFSETQ. The CDR3 extends over 13 amino acids. The CDR3 nucleotides read TGCGCCAGCAGCTTGAGAGGTGGCACTGAAGCTTTCTTT. Protein: CASSLRGGTEAFF.

CDR3 loop: CASSLWTSGGTDTQYF. The CDR3 DNA reads as TGTGCCAGCAGTTTATGGACTAGCGGGGGAACAGATACGCAGTATTTT. The J gene is TRBJ2-3, the V gene TRBV27; 13 bases are shared with TRBD2. The CDR3 sequence is 16 residues long. Germline loops: CDR1 MNHEY, CDR2 SMNVEV (reference sequence). V lost 1 base, J lost 3 bases, and 1 base stayed unmatched.

This rearrangement joins TRBV6-6 to TRBJ2-7; 14 nucleotides match TRBD2. The V and J ends lost 5 bases and 6 bases, in that order; junction bases with no gene match: 3. The germline V gene has CDR1 MNHNY and CDR2 SVGAGI (reference sequence). The CDR3 has 14 amino acids. CDR3 bases: TGTGCCAGCAGTCCCGGACTAGCGGGGGGCGAGCAGTACTTC. This gives the protein CASSPGLAGGEQYF.

This rearrangement joins TRBV11-2 to TRBJ2-4, with D possibly being TRBD2 (6 bases). The ends were cut back, 1 base at V and 2 bases at J, with 18 bases in the middle. The CDR3 sequence is 18 residues long. In germline, CDR1 is SGHAT, CDR2 FQNNGV. CDR3 loop: CASSLVGSGDFTKNIQYF. The CDR3, as DNA: TGTGCCAGCAGCTTAGTTGGGTCGGGGGACTTCACCAAAAACATTCAGTACTTC.

This clone was found once. V and J are TRBV11-2 and TRBJ2-1; D possibly corresponds to TRBD1 (5 bases). Germline CDR1 SGHAT, CDR2 FQNNGV. The CDR3 loop spans 17 amino acids. Trimming cost V 1 base and J 0 bases, with 13 bases left between them. This CDR3 is CASSLVIRGHSYNEQFF. CDR3 bases: TGTGCCAGCAGCTTAGTAATCCGCGGACACTCCTACAATGAGCAGTTCTTC. The full variable domain, rest sourced from reference TRBV11-2 and TRBJ2-1, is EAGVAQSPRYKIIEKRQSVAFWCNPISGHATLYWYQQILGQGPKLLIQFQNNGVVDDSQLPKDRFSAERLKGVDSTLKIQPAKLEDSAVYLCASSLVIRGHSYNEQFFGPGTRLTVL.

The gene calls are TRBV29-1 and TRBJ1-2; 8 bases are shared with TRBD1. With V trimmed by 8 bases and J by 3 bases, 11 bases remained unmatched. The CDR3 is 14 residues long. Germline assignment: CDR1 SQVTM and CDR2 ANQGSEA. The CDR3 nucleotides are TGCAGCCTTACGACCGGGACAGGCCACTATGGCTACACCTTC. This translates into CSLTTGTGHYGYTF.

CDR3 residues: CSVEVDPSYEQYF. The CDR3 coding sequence is TGCAGCGTTGAAGTCGACCCCTCCTACGAGCAGTACTTC. The J gene is TRBJ2-7, the V gene TRBV29-1; D is uncertain. Germline lookup yields CDR1 SQVTM and CDR2 ANQGSEA. The CDR3 consists of 13 residues. The V end lost 1 base, the J end lost 0 bases, and 7 bases lay between the germline ends.

In this sample, this clone turned up once. V and J are TRBV2 and TRBJ2-1; D is possibly TRBD2 (6 bases). CDR1 and CDR2 from the germline V gene are SNHLY and FYNNEI. V gave up 6 bases and J gave up 0 bases, with 6 bases separating them. The CDR3 consists of 13 residues. CDR3 amino acids: CASRDYSYNEQFF. The DNA of the CDR3 is TGTGCCAGCAGGGACTACTCCTACAATGAGCAGTTCTTC.

The chain combines TRBV14 with TRBJ1-5, with D perhaps matching TRBD1 (5 bases). Germline CDR1 and CDR2: SGHDN and FVKESK. The V gene lost 6 bases and the J gene lost 5 bases, with 20 bases spanning the gap. The CDR3 has 16 amino acids. Here the CDR3 reads CASSSDFWGYDQPQHF. CDR3 bases: TGTGCCAGCAGTTCGGATTTTTGGGGGTACGATCAGCCCCAGCATTTT. The variable domain in full, completed from reference TRBV14 and TRBJ1-5, reads EAGVTQFPSHSVIEKGQTVTLRCDPISGHDNLYWYRRVMGKEIKFLLHFVKESKQDESGMPNNRFLAERTGGTYSTLKVQPAELEDSGVYFCASSSDFWGYDQPQHFGDGTRLSIL.

The chain joins TRBV30 to TRBJ1-4; no clear D gene. The CDR3 has 12 amino acids. Germline lookup yields CDR1 GTSNPN and CDR2 SVGIG (reference sequence). The V end was cut by 4 bases, the J end by 4 bases, with 7 bases between. The CDR3 coding sequence is TGTGCCTGGACGGAAAATAATGAAAAACTGTTTTTT. Translation gives CAWTENNEKLFF.

The V call is TRBV6-6, the J call TRBJ2-7; no reliable D call. CDR1 and CDR2 from the germline V gene are MNHNY and SVGAGI (reference sequence). With 5 bases removed from V and 7 bases from J, the gap between germline ends came to 12 bases. The CDR3 is 12 residues long. The CDR3: CASSAASLEQYF. The CDR3 DNA sequence: TGTGCCAGCAGTGCAGCCTCCTTGGAGCAGTACTTC.

The chain links TRBV4-2 to TRBJ2-2, with D perhaps matching TRBD2 (6 bases). CDR1 LGHNA and CDR2 YNFKEQ come from the germline V gene. The CDR3 is made up of 16 amino acids. Trimming removed 4 bases from V and 1 base from J, with 13 bases in between. The CDR3 DNA sequence: TGTGCCAGCAGCCCGCCCCTAGCGCGGAACACCGGGGAGCTGTTTTTT. Its translation is CASSPPLARNTGELFF.

The chain employs TRBV28 and TRBJ1-3; D might be TRBD1 (6 bases). Looked up from germline, CDR1 is MDHEN and CDR2 is SYDVKM. The CDR3 has 14 amino acids. Trimming shortened V by 6 bases and J by 0 bases, and 9 bases separated the two germline ends. The CDR3 DNA sequence: TGTGCCAGCAGAGGGGACATCTCTGGAAACACCATATATTTT. This codes for CASRGDISGNTIYF.